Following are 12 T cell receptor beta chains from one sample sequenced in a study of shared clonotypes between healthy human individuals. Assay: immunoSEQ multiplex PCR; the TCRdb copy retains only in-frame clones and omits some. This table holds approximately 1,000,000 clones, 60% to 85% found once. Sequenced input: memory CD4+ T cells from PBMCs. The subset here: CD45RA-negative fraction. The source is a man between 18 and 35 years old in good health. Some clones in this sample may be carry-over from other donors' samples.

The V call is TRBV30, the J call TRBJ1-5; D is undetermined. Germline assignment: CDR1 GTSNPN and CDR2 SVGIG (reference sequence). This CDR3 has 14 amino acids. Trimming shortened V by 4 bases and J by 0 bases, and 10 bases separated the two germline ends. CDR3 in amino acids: CAWNGANSNQPQHF. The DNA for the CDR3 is TGTGCCTGGAACGGCGCAAATAGCAATCAGCCCCAGCATTTT.

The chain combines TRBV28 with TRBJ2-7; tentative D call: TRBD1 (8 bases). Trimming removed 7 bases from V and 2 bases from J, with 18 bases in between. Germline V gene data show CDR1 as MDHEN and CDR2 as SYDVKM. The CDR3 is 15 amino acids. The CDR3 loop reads CASTPGGQAAYEQYF. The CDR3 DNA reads TGTGCCAGCACTCCGGGGGGACAGGCTGCCTACGAGCAGTACTTC.

The CDR3 is CASSFGGTDNSPLHF. The CDR3 DNA reads as TGCGCCAGCAGCTTCGGAGGGACGGATAATTCACCCCTCCACTTT. This sequence joins TRBV5-1 and TRBJ1-6; the D gene is possibly TRBD1 (5 bases). This CDR3 is 15 amino acids long. Deletions cut 2 bases from V and 5 bases from J, with 11 bases between. CDR1 and CDR2 from the germline V gene are SGHRS and YFSETQ.

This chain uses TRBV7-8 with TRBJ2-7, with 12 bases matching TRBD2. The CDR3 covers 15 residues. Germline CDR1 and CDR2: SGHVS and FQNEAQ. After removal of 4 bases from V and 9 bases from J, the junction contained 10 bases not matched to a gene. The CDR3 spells CASSSGLAGTGGQYF. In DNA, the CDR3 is TGTGCCAGCAGCTCCGGACTAGCGGGAACAGGAGGGCAGTACTTC.

This chain's CDR3 is CASSAIDRGTGELFF. CDR3 DNA sequence: TGTGCCAGCAGTGCCATCGACAGGGGTACCGGGGAGCTGTTTTTT. The chain has TRBV25-1 and TRBJ2-2; 8 bases line up with TRBD1. V lost 4 bases, J lost 5 bases, and 6 bases stayed unmatched. The CDR3 sequence is 15 residues long. Germline V gene sequence: CDR1 MGHDK, CDR2 SYGVNS.

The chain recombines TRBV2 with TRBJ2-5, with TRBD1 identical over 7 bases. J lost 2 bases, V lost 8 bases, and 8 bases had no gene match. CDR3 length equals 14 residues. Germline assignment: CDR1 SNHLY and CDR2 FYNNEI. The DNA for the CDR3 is TGTGCCAGCGTACAGGGGCTACCTCAAGAGACCCAGTACTTC. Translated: CASVQGLPQETQYF.

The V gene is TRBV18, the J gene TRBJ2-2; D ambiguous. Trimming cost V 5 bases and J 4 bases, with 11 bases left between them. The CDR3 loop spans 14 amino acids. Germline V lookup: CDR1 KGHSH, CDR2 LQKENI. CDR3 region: CASSVLDTTGELFF. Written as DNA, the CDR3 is TGTGCCAGCTCAGTGCTAGATACCACCGGGGAGCTGTTTTTT.

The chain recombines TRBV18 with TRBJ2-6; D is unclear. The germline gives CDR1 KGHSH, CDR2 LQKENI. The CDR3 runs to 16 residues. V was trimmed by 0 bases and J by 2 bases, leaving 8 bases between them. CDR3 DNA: TGTGCCAGCTCACCACCGAGTGGGGCTGGGGCCAACGTCCTGACTTTC. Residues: CASSPPSGAGANVLTF.

CDR3 coding DNA: TGTGCCAGCAGTAGGGCTAGCGGGCTATACGAGCAGTACTTC. This encodes CASSRASGLYEQYF. This rearrangement joins TRBV9 to TRBJ2-7; 8 positions agree with TRBD2. From germline, CDR1 is SGDLS and CDR2 YYNGEE. The CDR3 extends over 14 amino acids. Losses at the gene ends were 5 bases for V and 4 bases for J; bases not matched to a gene: 8.

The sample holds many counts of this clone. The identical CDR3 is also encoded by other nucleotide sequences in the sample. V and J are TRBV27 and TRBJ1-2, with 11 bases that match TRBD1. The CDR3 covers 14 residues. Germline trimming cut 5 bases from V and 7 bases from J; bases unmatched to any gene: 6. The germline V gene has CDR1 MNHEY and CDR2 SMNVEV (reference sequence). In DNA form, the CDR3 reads TGTGCCAGCAGTGGGGGACAGGGGGTATTTGGCTACACCTTC. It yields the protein CASSGGQGVFGYTF.

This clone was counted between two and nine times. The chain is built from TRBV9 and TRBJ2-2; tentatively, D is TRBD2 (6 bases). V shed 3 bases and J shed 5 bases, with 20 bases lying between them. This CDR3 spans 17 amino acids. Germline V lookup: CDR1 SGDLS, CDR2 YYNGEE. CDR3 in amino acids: CASSALAGGDRTGELFF. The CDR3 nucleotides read TGTGCCAGCAGCGCCCTTGCCGGGGGAGATAGGACCGGGGAGCTGTTTTTT. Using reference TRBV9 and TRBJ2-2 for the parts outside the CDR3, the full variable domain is DSGVTQTPKHLITATGQRVTLRCSPRSGDLSVYWYQQSLDQGLQFLIQYYNGEERAKGNILERFSAQQFPDLHSELNLSSLELGDSALYFCASSALAGGDRTGELFFGEGSRLTVL.

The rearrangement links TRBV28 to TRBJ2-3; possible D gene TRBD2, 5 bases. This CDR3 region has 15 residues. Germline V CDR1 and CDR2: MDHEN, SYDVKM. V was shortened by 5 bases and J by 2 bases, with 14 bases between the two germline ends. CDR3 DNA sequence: TGTGCCAGCAGTCCGTCACTAGATATCACAGATACGCAGTATTTT. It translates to CASSPSLDITDTQYF.